Detailed here is one T cell receptor beta chain. This sample was included in a study of monozygotic twins with inflammatory bowel disease. TCRdb reanalyzed the 5' RACE reads, giving one entry per CDR3 protein sequence and no DNA. In total, the table holds approximately 330,000 distinct CDR3 sequences. The CDR3 sequence is 15 residues long. Per the germline V gene, CDR1 is SGHRS and CDR2 is YFSETQ. The chain uses TRBV5-1 and TRBJ2-1; without DNA, the TCRdb call of TRBD1 cannot be checked. The sequence was obtained from a human donor with ulcerative colitis or Crohn's disease, or a healthy co-twin of an affected twin (not recorded which). Sequencing used blood. CDR3 sequence: CASSHKQGGYNEQFF. The full variable domain, rest sourced from reference TRBV5-1 and TRBJ2-1, is KAGVTQTPRYLIKTRGQQVTLSCSPISGHRSVSWYQQTPGQGLQFLFEYFSETQRNKGNFPGRFSGRQFSNSRSEMNVSTLELGDSALYLCASSHKQGGYNEQFFGPGTRLTVL.